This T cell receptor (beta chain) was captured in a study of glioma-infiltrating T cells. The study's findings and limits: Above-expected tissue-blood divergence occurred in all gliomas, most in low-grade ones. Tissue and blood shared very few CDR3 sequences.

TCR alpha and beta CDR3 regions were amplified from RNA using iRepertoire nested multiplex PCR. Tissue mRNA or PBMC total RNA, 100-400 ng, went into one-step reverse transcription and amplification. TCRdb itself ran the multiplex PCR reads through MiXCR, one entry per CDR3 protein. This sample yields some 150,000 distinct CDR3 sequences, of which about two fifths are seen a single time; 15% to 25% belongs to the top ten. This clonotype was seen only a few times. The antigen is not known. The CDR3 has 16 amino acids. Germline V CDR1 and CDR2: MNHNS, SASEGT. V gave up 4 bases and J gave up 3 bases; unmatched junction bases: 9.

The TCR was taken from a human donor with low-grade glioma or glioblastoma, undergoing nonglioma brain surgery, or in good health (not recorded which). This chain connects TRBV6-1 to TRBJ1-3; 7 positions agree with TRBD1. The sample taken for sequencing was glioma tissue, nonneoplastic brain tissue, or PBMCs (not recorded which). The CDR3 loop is CASSGRRQGGGNTIYF. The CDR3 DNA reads TGTGCCAGCAGTGGGCGAAGACAGGGCGGTGGAAACACCATATATTTT.